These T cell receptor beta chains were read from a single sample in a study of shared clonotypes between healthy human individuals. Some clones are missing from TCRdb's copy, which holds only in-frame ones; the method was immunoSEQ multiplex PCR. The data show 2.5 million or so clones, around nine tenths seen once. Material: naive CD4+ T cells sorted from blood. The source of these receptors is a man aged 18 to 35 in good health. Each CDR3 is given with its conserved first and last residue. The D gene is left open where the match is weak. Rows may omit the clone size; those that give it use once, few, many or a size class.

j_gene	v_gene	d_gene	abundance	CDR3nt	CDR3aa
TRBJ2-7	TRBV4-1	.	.	TGCGCCAGCAGCCTGAATCCGAAGCGGAGGACCTACGAGCAGTACTTC	CASSLNPKRRTYEQYF
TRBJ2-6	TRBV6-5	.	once	TGTGCCAGCAGTTACCAGGCACCTGGGGCCAACGTCCTGACTTTC	CASSYQAPGANVLTF
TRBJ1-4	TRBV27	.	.	TGTGCCAGCAGTTTCGGGGGGGCAGGTGAAAAACTGTTTTTT	CASSFGGAGEKLFF
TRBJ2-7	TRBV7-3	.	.	TGTGCCAGCAGCTTAAGGTCAAAGGGGAAGGACACCTACGAGCAGTACTTC	CASSLRSKGKDTYEQYF
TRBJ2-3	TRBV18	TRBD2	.	TGTGCCAGCTCACCACAGAAGGGACTAGTCCGGGGAGATACGCAGTATTTT	CASSPQKGLVRGDTQYF
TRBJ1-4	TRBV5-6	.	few	TGTGCCAGCCAGTATGGACCGATTGAAAAACTGTTTTTT	CASQYGPIEKLFF
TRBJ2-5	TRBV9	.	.	TGTGCCAGCAGTCGTAGTGGGAATGGGGCCCAAGAGACCCAGTACTTC	CASSRSGNGAQETQYF
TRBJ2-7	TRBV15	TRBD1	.	TGTGCCACCAGCAGAGATCCGGGACAGGACGTTACCTACGAGCAGTACTTC	CATSRDPGQDVTYEQYF
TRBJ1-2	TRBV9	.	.	TGTGCCAGCAGCGTCCAGGGCTATGGCTACACCTTC	CASSVQGYGYTF
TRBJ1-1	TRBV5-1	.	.	TGCGCCAGCAGCTTGGCCCCAGGTAACACTGAAGCTTTCTTT	CASSLAPGNTEAFF
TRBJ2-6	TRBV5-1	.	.	TGCGCCAGCAGCCCGGGACCTCTGAACTCTGGGGCCAACGTCCTGACTTTC	CASSPGPLNSGANVLTF
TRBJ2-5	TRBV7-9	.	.	TGTGCCAGCAGCTTAGTGAAAGGGGGTCAAGAGACCCAGTACTTC	CASSLVKGGQETQYF
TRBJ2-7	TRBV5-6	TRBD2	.	TGTGCCAGCAGCTTGTTAGCGGGGTCCTACGAGCAGTACTTC	CASSLLAGSYEQYF
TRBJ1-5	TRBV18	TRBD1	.	TGTGCCAGCTCACCACCGGGGACAGGGATTCAGCCCCAGCATTTT	CASSPPGTGIQPQHF
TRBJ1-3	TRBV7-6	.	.	TGTGCCAGCAGCTTAGAACCGAGCTTTGGAAACACCATATATTTT	CASSLEPSFGNTIYF
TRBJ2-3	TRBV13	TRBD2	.	TGTGCCAGCAGCTCGGGACTAGCGGGACTTTTTTCTAGCACAGATACGCAGTATTTT	CASSSGLAGLFSSTDTQYF
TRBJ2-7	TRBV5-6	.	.	TGTGCCAGCAGCTCGGGGAAGGGACTCTACGAGCAGTACTTC	CASSSGKGLYEQYF
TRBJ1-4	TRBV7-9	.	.	TGTGCCAGCGGAACAACAAATACTAATGAAAAACTGTTTTTT	CASGTTNTNEKLFF
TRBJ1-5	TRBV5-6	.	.	TGTGCCAGCAGCTTGATCCAGGGCGGGCCCCAGCATTTT	CASSLIQGGPQHF
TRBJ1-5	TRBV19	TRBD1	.	TGTGCCAGTAGGACAGGGGGCAAGAGCAATCAGCCCCAGCATTTT	CASRTGGKSNQPQHF
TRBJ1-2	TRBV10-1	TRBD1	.	TGCGCCAGCAGTCCGGACAGGGCGTCGGTTCGGGGCTACACCTTC	CASSPDRASVRGYTF
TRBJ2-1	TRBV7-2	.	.	TGTGCCAGCAGCTTAGTATCCGGACCTGGCCATGAGCAGTTCTTC	CASSLVSGPGHEQFF
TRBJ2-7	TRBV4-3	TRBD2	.	TGCGCCAGCAGCCAAGTACGGCGGGAGGGTTACGAGCAGTACTTC	CASSQVRREGYEQYF
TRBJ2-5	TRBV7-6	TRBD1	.	TGTGCCAGCAGCCGGGACAGGGGAGAGACCCAGTACTTC	CASSRDRGETQYF
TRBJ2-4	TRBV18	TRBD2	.	TGTGCCAGCTCACCAACCGGGGGGGGCAAAAACATTCAGTACTTC	CASSPTGGGKNIQYF
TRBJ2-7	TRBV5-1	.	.	TGCGCCAGCAGCTTGGGGGTGTTGAACGGCGAGCAGTACTTC	CASSLGVLNGEQYF
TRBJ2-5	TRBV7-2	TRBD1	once	TGTGCCAGCAGCGCACTCAGGGGGGAGACCCAGTACTTC	CASSALRGETQYF
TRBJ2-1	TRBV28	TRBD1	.	TGTGCCAGCAGTAAGGGGACAGGTGATGAGCAGTTCTTC	CASSKGTGDEQFF
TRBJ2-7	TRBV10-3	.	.	TGTGCCATCAGTGAGTCCCGGGGTTACTCCTACGAGCAGTACTTC	CAISESRGYSYEQYF
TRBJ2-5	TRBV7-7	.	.	TGTGCTAGCAGCTTAGGAGAAGCGGAGACCCAGTACTTC	CASSLGEAETQYF
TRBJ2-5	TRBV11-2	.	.	TGTGCCAGCAGTTACGGACAGAGCCTTCAAGAGACCCAGTACTTC	CASSYGQSLQETQYF
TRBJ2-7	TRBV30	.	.	TGTGCCTGGAGTGTACCGAGGTTGCTGACCTACGAGCAGTACTTC	CAWSVPRLLTYEQYF
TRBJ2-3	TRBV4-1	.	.	TGCGCCAGCAGCCTCGGGTTTTTAGATACGCAGTATTTT	CASSLGFLDTQYF
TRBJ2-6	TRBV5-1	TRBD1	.	TGCGCCAGCAGGGTTGGGGCGTTTCAGGGGGCCTCCGGGGCCAACGTCCTGACTTTC	CASRVGAFQGASGANVLTF
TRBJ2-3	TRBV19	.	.	TGTGCCAGTAGCTCTCAAGGGGCAGACCGGCAGTATTTT	CASSSQGADRQYF
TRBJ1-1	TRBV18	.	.	TGTGCCAGCTCACCTGGGGTGTGGGTGTTGGGGGCCGACACCCAAGGGGAAGCTTTCTTT	CASSPGVWVLGADTQGEAFF
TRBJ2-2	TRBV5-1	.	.	TGCGCCAGCAGCTTCGAGGGGCGGAACACCGGGGAGCTGTTTTTT	CASSFEGRNTGELFF
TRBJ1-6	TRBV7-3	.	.	TGTGCCAGCAGCTCCGGACAGTATAATTCACCCCTCCACTTT	CASSSGQYNSPLHF
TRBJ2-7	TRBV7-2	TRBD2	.	TGTGCCAGCAGCGACCTCTTACTAGCGGGATTATACGAGCAGTACTTC	CASSDLLLAGLYEQYF
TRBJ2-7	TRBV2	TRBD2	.	TGTGCCAGCAGCCGGACTAGCGGGAGTAGTTACGAGCAGTACTTC	CASSRTSGSSYEQYF
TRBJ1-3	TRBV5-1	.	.	TGCGCCAGCAGTTTGGGGTCGGTTTCTGGAAACACCATATATTTT	CASSLGSVSGNTIYF
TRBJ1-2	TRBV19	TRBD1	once	TGTGCCAGTAGTCCTCAACCGGGACAGGGCTATGGCTACACCTTC	CASSPQPGQGYGYTF
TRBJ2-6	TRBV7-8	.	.	TGTGCCAGCAGCTTACCCAGGGGGGCTGGGGCCAACGTCCTGACTTTC	CASSLPRGAGANVLTF
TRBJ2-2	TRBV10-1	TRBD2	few	TGCGCCAGCAGTGTAGCGGGAGCCACCGGGGAGCTGTTTTTT	CASSVAGATGELFF
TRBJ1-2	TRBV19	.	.	TGTGCCAGTAACGATAGGGAGACAGATGGCTACACCTTC	CASNDRETDGYTF
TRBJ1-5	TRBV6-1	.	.	TGTGCCAGCAGTGAATGGGGGGGGCGGCAGCCCCAGCATTTT	CASSEWGGRQPQHF
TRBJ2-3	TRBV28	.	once	TGTGCCAGCAGTTTAGACTGGCGGGGCCCTAGCACAGATACGCAGTATTTT	CASSLDWRGPSTDTQYF
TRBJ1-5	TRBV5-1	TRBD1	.	TGCGCCAGCAGCTCGACAGGGGGCTACAATCAGCCCCAGCATTTT	CASSSTGGYNQPQHF
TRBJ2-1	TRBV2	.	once	TGTGCCAGCACCCGAACGAATGAGCAGTTCTTC	CASTRTNEQFF
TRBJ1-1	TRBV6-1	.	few	TGTGCCAGCAGTGTCGGGTTGAACACTGAAGCTTTCTTT	CASSVGLNTEAFF
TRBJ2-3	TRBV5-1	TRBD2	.	TGCGCCAGCAGCTTGACTAGCGGGAACGCAGATACGCAGTATTTT	CASSLTSGNADTQYF
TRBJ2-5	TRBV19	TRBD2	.	TGTGCCAGTGGCTCCGGGACTAGCGGGACCCAGTACTTC	CASGSGTSGTQYF
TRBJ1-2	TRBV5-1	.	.	TGCGCCAGCACCCCCTCTTATGGGGCCGGGACTAACTATGGCTACACCTTC	CASTPSYGAGTNYGYTF
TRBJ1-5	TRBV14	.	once	TGTGCCAGCATGAGAATGGGGCGGAGGTGGCTCAATCAGCCCCAGCATTTT	CASMRMGRRWLNQPQHF
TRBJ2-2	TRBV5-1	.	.	TGCGCCAGCAGCCTCGGGCCCGGGGAGCTGTTTTTT	CASSLGPGELFF
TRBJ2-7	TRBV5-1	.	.	TGCGCCAGCAGCTTACAGGGATCCTACGAGCAGTACTTC	CASSLQGSYEQYF
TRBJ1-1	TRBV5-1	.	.	TGCGCCAGCAGCTTATCTCCGCAGGTGAACACTGAAGCTTTCTTT	CASSLSPQVNTEAFF